The rows below give T cell receptor beta chains drawn from one sample of a study of long-term antiretroviral therapy in people with HIV. Only in-frame clones appear in the TCRdb table, and some are missing; sequencing was by immunoSEQ multiplex PCR. The sample shows about 25,000 clones, 76% of them seen only once. The input for sequencing was unsorted PBMCs, taken 1.1 years before starting antiretroviral therapy. All receptors derive from a woman in her thirties or forties with HIV. The CDR3 runs from the conserved cysteine through the conserved F or W. The D gene is left open where the match is weak. Not all rows give a size; the values are once, few, many and, for expanded clones, a class.

few | TRBD2 | TRBJ2-3 | TRBV19 | TGTGCCAGTAGGCCTAGCGGGAGGGCAGATACGCAGTATTTT | CASRPSGRADTQYF
- | - | TRBJ1-5 | TRBV13 | TGTGCCAGCAGCTCCGGAGGTAGCAATCAGCCCCAGCATTTT | CASSSGGSNQPQHF
- | - | TRBJ1-1 | TRBV29-1 | TGCAGCGTTGTAGGGGGGCTAAACACTGAAGCTTTCTTT | CSVVGGLNTEAFF
few | - | TRBJ1-2 | TRBV5-4 | TGTGCCAGCACTAAACAGGGTAATGGCTACACCTTC | CASTKQGNGYTF
- | - | TRBJ1-1 | TRBV5-4 | TGTGCCAGCAGCGGGAGGACAGTGAACGTGGTGTCCACTGAAGCTTTCTTT | CASSGRTVNVVSTEAFF
- | - | TRBJ2-7 | TRBV5-4 | TGTGCCAGCAGCTTGGGACAAAACGAGCAGTACTTC | CASSLGQNEQYF
- | - | TRBJ2-2 | TRBV5-1 | TGCGCCAGCAGCCTTTGGACCTTCACCGGGGAGCTGTTTTTT | CASSLWTFTGELFF
- | - | TRBJ1-1 | TRBV6-5 | TGTGCCAGCAGACCCTCCGGGCCAAAGAACACTGAAGCTTTCTTT | CASRPSGPKNTEAFF
- | TRBD2 | TRBJ2-5 | TRBV7-2 | TGTGCCAGCAGCTTAGACTCGGCGGGGGGGCTTGAGACCCAGTACTTC | CASSLDSAGGLETQYF
- | - | TRBJ2-1 | TRBV7-7 | TGTGCCAGCAGCCGCCTCGGGGGAACCTACAATGAGCAGTTCTTC | CASSRLGGTYNEQFF
- | - | TRBJ1-2 | TRBV6-5 | TGTGCCAGCAGCCGGGACGGGGTCTTCTATGGCTACACCTTC | CASSRDGVFYGYTF
- | TRBD2 | TRBJ2-5 | TRBV2 | TGTGCCAGCAGTTTTCGACTAGCGTTAGGGGAGACCCAGTACTTC | CASSFRLALGETQYF
- | TRBD1 | TRBJ1-4 | TRBV5-8 | TGTGCCAGCAGCTTAGGACAGGGGGCGCGATGGGATGAAAAACTGTTTTTT | CASSLGQGARWDEKLFF
- | TRBD1 | TRBJ2-4 | TRBV30 | TGTGCCTGGAGGAGACAGGGTTCGCGAAACATTCAGTACTTC | CAWRRQGSRNIQYF
- | TRBD2 | TRBJ2-5 | TRBV7-9 | TGTGCCAGCAGCTATAGCGGGAAGGCCCAAGAGACCCAGTACTTC | CASSYSGKAQETQYF
- | - | TRBJ2-2 | TRBV13 | TGTGCCAGCAGCTTTGTGTCGGGGGCCGGGGAGCTGTTTTTT | CASSFVSGAGELFF
- | - | TRBJ1-2 | TRBV19 | TGTGCCAGTAGTATAGAGGAGCACTATGGCTACACCTTC | CASSIEEHYGYTF
- | TRBD1 | TRBJ2-5 | TRBV5-1 | TGCGCCAGCAGCTTCCAGGGACAGTTACAAGAGACCCAGTACTTC | CASSFQGQLQETQYF
few | TRBD1 | TRBJ1-2 | TRBV28 | TGTGCCAGCAGTTCCCGGGGGAGGACAGGGACTCCCTATGGCTACACCTTC | CASSSRGRTGTPYGYTF
- | - | TRBJ1-5 | TRBV5-6 | TGTGCCAGCAGCTTGGACAGGGTTAGCAATCAGCCCCAGCATTTT | CASSLDRVSNQPQHF
- | - | TRBJ1-4 | TRBV27 | TGTGCCAGCGGTTGGGACACGGGCAAAAATGAAAAACTGTTTTTT | CASGWDTGKNEKLFF
- | - | TRBJ2-7 | TRBV5-6 | TGTGCCAGCGGCCGGGACGGCTCCTACGAGCAGTACTTC | CASGRDGSYEQYF
- | TRBD1 | TRBJ1-1 | TRBV6-5 | TGTGCCATCGAGGACAGGGGGAACACTGAAGCTTTCTTT | CAIEDRGNTEAFF
- | - | TRBJ2-2 | TRBV5-4 | TGTGCCAGCAGCTTGAGGGGGAGGAGGAACACCGGGGAGCTGTTTTTT | CASSLRGRRNTGELFF
- | - | TRBJ1-1 | TRBV7-8 | TGTGCCAGCAGCTTAGTAGGCAGGGGTACTGAAGCTTTCTTT | CASSLVGRGTEAFF
- | - | TRBJ2-2 | TRBV6-4 | TGTGCCAGCAGTGACTCGATTGAGTTGAACACCGGGGAGCTGTTTTTT | CASSDSIELNTGELFF
- | TRBD1 | TRBJ2-7 | TRBV11-3 | TGTGCCAGCAGCTTTCCGGGACAGGGTCACGAGCAGTACTTC | CASSFPGQGHEQYF
- | - | TRBJ2-1 | TRBV5-1 | TGCGCCAGCAGCTTGGATGCGCGTCCCTACAATGAGCAGTTCTTC | CASSLDARPYNEQFF
- | TRBD1 | TRBJ2-5 | TRBV13 | TGTGCCAGCAGCTTAACGACAGGGCACCAAGAGACCCAGTACTTC | CASSLTTGHQETQYF
- | - | TRBJ2-3 | TRBV5-1 | TGCGCCAGCAGATACGCTAGCACAGATACGCAGTATTTT | CASRYASTDTQYF
few | - | TRBJ2-5 | TRBV9 | TGTGCCAGCAGCGTAGACCAGGGCAGAGAGACCCAGTACTTC | CASSVDQGRETQYF
- | TRBD1 | TRBJ2-2 | TRBV5-1 | TGCGCCAGCAGCCAGGGGGCGGTGGACACCGGGGAGCTGTTTTTT | CASSQGAVDTGELFF
few | - | TRBJ2-7 | TRBV4-1 | TGCGCCAGCAGCCAAGGACGGTCCTACGAGCAGTACTTC | CASSQGRSYEQYF
- | TRBD1 | TRBJ1-1 | TRBV5-4 | TGTGCCAGCAGCACAGGGGGGATGAACACTGAAGCTTTCTTT | CASSTGGMNTEAFF
few | - | TRBJ1-1 | TRBV9 | TGTGCCAGCAGCGTATCACAGATTACTGAAGCTTTCTTT | CASSVSQITEAFF
- | - | TRBJ1-2 | TRBV19 | TGTGCCAGTAGTATCTACGCAGGGGATAACTATGGCTACACCTTC | CASSIYAGDNYGYTF
few | - | TRBJ1-2 | TRBV4-2 | TGTGCCAGCAGCCAAGACGTCACCATGTTCAACTATGGCTACACCTTC | CASSQDVTMFNYGYTF
few | - | TRBJ1-1 | TRBV10-2 | TGCGCCACCTGGGACACCTTAGCTGAAGCTTTCTTT | CATWDTLAEAFF
- | TRBD1 | TRBJ1-2 | TRBV30 | TGTGCCTGGGATTCAGGGGGCTCGTATGGCTACACCTTC | CAWDSGGSYGYTF
- | TRBD2 | TRBJ2-7 | TRBV7-6 | TGTGCCAGCAGCCGGACTAGCGGGGCCTACGAGCAGTACTTC | CASSRTSGAYEQYF